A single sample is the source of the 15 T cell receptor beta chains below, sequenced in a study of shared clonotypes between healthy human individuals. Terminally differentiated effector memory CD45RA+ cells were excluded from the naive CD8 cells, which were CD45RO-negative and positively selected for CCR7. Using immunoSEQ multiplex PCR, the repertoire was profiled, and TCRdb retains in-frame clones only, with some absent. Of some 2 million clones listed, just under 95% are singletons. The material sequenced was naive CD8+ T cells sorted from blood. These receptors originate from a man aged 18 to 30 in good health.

CDR3 nucleotides: TGTGCCAGCAGTTTACGGACAGTCACTTACAATGAGCAGTTCTTC. It is translated as CASSLRTVTYNEQFF. The chain uses TRBV28 and TRBJ2-1; weak D call: TRBD1 (6 bases). Per germline, CDR1 MDHEN and CDR2 SYDVKM. The CDR3 is 15 amino acids. V shed 2 bases and J shed 4 bases, with 12 bases lying between them.

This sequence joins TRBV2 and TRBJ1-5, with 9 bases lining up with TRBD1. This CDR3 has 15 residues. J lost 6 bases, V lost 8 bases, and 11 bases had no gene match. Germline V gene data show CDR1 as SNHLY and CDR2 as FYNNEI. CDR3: CASLQGAGGSQPQHF. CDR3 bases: TGTGCCAGCTTACAGGGGGCCGGGGGGAGTCAGCCCCAGCATTTT.

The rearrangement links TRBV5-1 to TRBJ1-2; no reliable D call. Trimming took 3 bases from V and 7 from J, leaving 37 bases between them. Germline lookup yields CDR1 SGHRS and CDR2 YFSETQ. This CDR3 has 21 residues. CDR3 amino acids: CASSSVSSVTSRGMGLTGYTF. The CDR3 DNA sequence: TGCGCCAGCAGCTCCGTTAGTTCGGTGACATCGAGAGGAATGGGGTTAACTGGCTACACCTTC.

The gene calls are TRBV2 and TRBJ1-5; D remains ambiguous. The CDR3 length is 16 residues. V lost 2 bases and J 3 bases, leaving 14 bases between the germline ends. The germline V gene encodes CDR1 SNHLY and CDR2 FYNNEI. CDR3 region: CASSELEGRLNQPQHF. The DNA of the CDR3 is TGTGCCAGCAGTGAACTGGAGGGCAGACTCAATCAGCCCCAGCATTTT.

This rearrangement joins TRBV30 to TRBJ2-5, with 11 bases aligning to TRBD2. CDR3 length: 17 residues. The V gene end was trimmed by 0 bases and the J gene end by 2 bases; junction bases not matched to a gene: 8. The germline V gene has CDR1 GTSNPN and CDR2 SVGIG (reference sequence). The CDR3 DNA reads TGTGCCTGGAGTGTCGGCCAATGGACTAGCGGGCAAGAGACCCAGTACTTC. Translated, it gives CAWSVGQWTSGQETQYF.

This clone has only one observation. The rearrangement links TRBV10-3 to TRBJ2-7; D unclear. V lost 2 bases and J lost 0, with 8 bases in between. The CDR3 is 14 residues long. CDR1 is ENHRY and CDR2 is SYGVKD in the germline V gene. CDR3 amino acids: CAISETAFSYEQYF. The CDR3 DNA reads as TGTGCCATCAGTGAGACGGCTTTCTCCTACGAGCAGTACTTC.

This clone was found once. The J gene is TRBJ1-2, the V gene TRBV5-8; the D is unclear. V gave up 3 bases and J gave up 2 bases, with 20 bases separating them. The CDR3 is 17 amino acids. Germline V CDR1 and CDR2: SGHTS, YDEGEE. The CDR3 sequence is CASSSARTGILNYGYTF. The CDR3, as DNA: TGTGCCAGCAGCTCGGCCCGGACCGGGATCCTGAACTATGGCTACACCTTC. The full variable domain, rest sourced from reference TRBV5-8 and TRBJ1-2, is EAGVTQSPTHLIKTRGQQATLRCSPISGHTSVYWYQQALGLGLQFLLWYDEGEERNRGNFPPRFSGRQFPNYSSELNVNALELEDSALYLCASSSARTGILNYGYTFGSGTRLTVV.

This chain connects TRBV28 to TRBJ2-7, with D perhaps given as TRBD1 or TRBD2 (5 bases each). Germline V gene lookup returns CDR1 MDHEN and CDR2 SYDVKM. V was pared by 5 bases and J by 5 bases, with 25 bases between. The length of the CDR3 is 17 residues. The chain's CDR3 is CASSPLRGSGTDNEQYF. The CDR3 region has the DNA TGTGCCAGCAGTCCCTTGAGGGGCAGTGGTACAGATAACGAGCAGTACTTC.

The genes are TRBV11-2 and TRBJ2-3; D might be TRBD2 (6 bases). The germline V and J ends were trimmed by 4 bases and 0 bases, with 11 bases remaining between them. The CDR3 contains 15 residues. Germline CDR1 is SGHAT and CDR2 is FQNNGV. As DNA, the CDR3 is TGTGCCAGCAGCTCAATAGCGGTTAGCACAGATACGCAGTATTTT. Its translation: CASSSIAVSTDTQYF.

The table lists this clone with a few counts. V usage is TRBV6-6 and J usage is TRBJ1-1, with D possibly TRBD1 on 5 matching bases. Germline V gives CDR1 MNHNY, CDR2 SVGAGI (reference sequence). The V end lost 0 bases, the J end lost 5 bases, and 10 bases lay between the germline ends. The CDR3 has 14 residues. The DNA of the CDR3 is TGTGCCAGCAGTTACTCTTTGGGGGGGACTGAAGCTTTCTTT. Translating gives CASSYSLGGTEAFF.

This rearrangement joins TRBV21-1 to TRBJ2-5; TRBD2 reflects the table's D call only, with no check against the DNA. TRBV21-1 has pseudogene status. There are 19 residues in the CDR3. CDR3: CASSARSGTKGGRQETQYF. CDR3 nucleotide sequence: TGTGCCAGCAGCGCGCGATCCGGGACAAAGGGAGGGCGTCAAGAGACCCAGTACTTC.

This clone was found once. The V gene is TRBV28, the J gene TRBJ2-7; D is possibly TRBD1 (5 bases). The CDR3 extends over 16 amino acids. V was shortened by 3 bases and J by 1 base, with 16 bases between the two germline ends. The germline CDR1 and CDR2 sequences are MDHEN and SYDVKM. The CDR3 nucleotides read TGTGCCAGCAGTTTTCCCCCGGGCAGGGCGTCCTACGAGCAGTACTTC. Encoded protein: CASSFPPGRASYEQYF. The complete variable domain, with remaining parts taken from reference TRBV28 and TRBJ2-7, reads DVKVTQSSRYLVKRTGEKVFLECVQDMDHENMFWYRQDPGLGLRLIYFSYDVKMKEKGDIPEGYSVSREKKERFSLILESASTNQTSMYLCASSFPPGRASYEQYFGPGTRLTVT.

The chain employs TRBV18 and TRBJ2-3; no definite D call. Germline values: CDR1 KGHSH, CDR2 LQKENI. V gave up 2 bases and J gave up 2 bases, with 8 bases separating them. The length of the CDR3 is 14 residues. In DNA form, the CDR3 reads TGTGCCAGCTCACCATTACCGAACACAGATACGCAGTATTTT. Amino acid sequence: CASSPLPNTDTQYF.

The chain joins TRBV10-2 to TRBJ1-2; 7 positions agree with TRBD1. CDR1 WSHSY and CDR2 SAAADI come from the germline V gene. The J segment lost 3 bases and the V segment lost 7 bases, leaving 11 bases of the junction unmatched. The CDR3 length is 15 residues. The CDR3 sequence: CASIPMGGGDYGYTF. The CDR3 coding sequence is TGCGCCAGCATTCCGATGGGAGGGGGCGACTATGGCTACACCTTC.

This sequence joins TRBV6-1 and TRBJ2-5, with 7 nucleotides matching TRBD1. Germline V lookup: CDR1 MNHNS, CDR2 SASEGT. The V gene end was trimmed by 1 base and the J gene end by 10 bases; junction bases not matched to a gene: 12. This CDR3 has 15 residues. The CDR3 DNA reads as TGTGCCAGCAGTGAAGGAGGGGGCCCGGAGGACGGCCAGTACTTC. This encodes CASSEGGGPEDGQYF.